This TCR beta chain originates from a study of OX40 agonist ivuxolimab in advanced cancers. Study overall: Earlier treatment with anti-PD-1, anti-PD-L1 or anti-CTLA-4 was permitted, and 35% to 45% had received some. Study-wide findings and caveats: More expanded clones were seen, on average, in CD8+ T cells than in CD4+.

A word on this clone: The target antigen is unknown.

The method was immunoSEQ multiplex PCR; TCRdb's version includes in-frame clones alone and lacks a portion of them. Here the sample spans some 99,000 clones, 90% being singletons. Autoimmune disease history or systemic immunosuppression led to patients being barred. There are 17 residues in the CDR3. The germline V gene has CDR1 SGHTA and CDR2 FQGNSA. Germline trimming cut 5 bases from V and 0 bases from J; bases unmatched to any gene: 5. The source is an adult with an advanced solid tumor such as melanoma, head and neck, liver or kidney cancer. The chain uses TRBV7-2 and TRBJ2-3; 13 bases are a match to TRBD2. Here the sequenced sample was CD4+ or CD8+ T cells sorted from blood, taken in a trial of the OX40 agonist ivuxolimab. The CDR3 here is CASSKTSGRPSTDTQYF. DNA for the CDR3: TGTGCCAGCAGCAAGACTAGCGGGAGGCCTAGCACAGATACGCAGTATTTT.